The T cell receptor (beta chain) under discussion was sequenced for a study of cytomegalovirus exposure and HLA in healthy donors. V gave up 5 bases and J gave up 0 bases, with 11 bases separating them. Germline V gene data show CDR1 as MNHEY and CDR2 as SVGAGI. The length of the CDR3 is 14 residues. Turning to this clone: What it binds is not known.

Whole-study findings and limits: There were under 200 TCR beta chains listed as cytomegalovirus-associated. TCR sequences were mostly rare, though some public TCRs occurred in many donors. In a later analysis, HLA-associated beta chains showed higher expansion and lower generation probabilities than comparable chains. The study assumed roughly uniform donor sequencing depth for presence/absence analyses.

Vbeta (60) and Jbeta (13) primers were used in the PCR. Here immunoSEQ multiplex PCR was the method, and the copy in TCRdb shows in-frame clones only, minus some. The repertoire table contains 55,000 to 85,000 clones. This chain uses TRBV6-5 with TRBJ2-7; a weak D match, TRBD1 (5 bases). The sequence came from a female donor in good health and CMV-seropositive. Material: PBMCs. The DNA of the CDR3 is TGTGCCAGCAGTCCTCGACAGTCCTCCTACGAGCAGTACTTC. Residues: CASSPRQSSYEQYF.